This T cell receptor (beta chain) came from a study of CD8 T cell repertoires and HIV-1 epitope variants. The overall study: Twenty-five autologous and known Gag and Nef epitope variant peptides each stimulated T cells separately. Tested: three Gag epitope families, Nef HW9 and YT9. 1M T cells were kept uncultured as a baseline. Cultures ran less than 12 days, with IL-2, IL-7 and IL-15 added on days 3 and 7.

Note on this clone: Its antigen is currently unknown.

CDR3 length: 13 amino acids. Trimming removed 6 bases at V and 4 bases at J, with 9 bases between. Germline V gene sequence: CDR1 ENHRY, CDR2 SYGVKD. Assay used: immunoSEQ multiplex PCR; TCRdb lists only in-frame clones, some missing. The repertoire consists of thousands of clones, with around 64% occurring once and the leading ten covering approximately 47%. The chain carries TRBV10-3 and TRBJ2-2, with TRBD1 as a possible D gene (5 bases). Material for sequencing was cultured CD8+ T cells derived from PBMCs. This clonotype was obtained from a male donor with HIV. CDR3 residues: CAIRIDSTGELFF. In DNA, the CDR3 is TGTGCCATCAGAATCGACAGCACCGGGGAGCTGTTTTTT.